These T cell receptor beta chains were read from a single sample in a study of T cells in Graves' hyperthyroidism and ophthalmopathy. TCRdb passed the multiplex PCR reads through MiXCR, listing each CDR3 protein once. The sample lists 450,000 to 650,000 distinct CDR3 sequences, 15% to 20% occurring once. Source material: blood. All receptors derive from a woman younger than 35 with Graves' ophthalmopathy. Both conserved end residues are part of each CDR3. D genes are given only for firm matches. Rows may omit the clone size; those that give it use once, few, many or a size class.

d_gene: -; len: 14; j_gene: TRBJ2-1; abundance: -; v_gene: TRBV12-3/TRBV12-4; CDR3aa: CASSEWEGADEQFF; CDR3nt: TGTGCCAGCAGTGAATGGGAGGGGGCGGATGAGCAGTTCTTC
d_gene: -; len: 15; j_gene: TRBJ2-1; abundance: few; v_gene: TRBV20-1; CDR3aa: CSASGSRLSYNEQFF; CDR3nt: TGCAGTGCTAGTGGGTCTAGACTCTCCTACAATGAGCAGTTCTTC
d_gene: TRBD1; len: 19; j_gene: TRBJ2-1; abundance: few; v_gene: TRBV5-6; CDR3aa: CASSPPGTGVPLSYNEQFF; CDR3nt: TGTGCCAGCAGCCCCCCCGGGACAGGGGTCCCCCTTTCCTACAATGAGCAGTTCTTC
d_gene: -; len: 15; j_gene: TRBJ1-4; abundance: many; v_gene: TRBV6-1; CDR3aa: CASSSQGSANEKLFF; CDR3nt: TGTGCCAGCAGCAGCCAGGGTTCTGCTAATGAAAAACTGTTTTTT
d_gene: -; len: 12; j_gene: TRBJ2-3; abundance: many; v_gene: TRBV7-4; CDR3aa: CASSFDRDTQYF; CDR3nt: TGTGCCAGCAGCTTCGACAGGGATACGCAGTATTTT
d_gene: -; len: 19; j_gene: TRBJ1-2; abundance: many; v_gene: TRBV6-1; CDR3aa: CASSSGSDTLGRGLYGYTF; CDR3nt: TGTGCCAGCAGTTCCGGGTCCGACACTTTGGGCAGGGGACTATATGGCTACACCTTC
d_gene: TRBD2; len: 15; j_gene: TRBJ2-1; abundance: many; v_gene: TRBV7-6; CDR3aa: CASSFQGGGYNEQFF; CDR3nt: TGTGCCAGCAGCTTTCAGGGCGGGGGTTACAATGAGCAGTTCTTC
d_gene: -; len: 15; j_gene: TRBJ1-5; abundance: many; v_gene: TRBV18; CDR3aa: CASSPERGSNQPQHF; CDR3nt: TGTGCCAGCTCACCTGAAAGGGGAAGCAATCAGCCCCAGCATTTT
d_gene: -; len: 9; j_gene: TRBJ2-7; abundance: few; v_gene: TRBV7-6; CDR3aa: CAGKYEQYF; CDR3nt: TGTGCCGGGAAGTACGAGCAGTACTTC
d_gene: TRBD1; len: 16; j_gene: TRBJ2-2; abundance: many; v_gene: TRBV18; CDR3aa: CASSPPGQGNTGELFF; CDR3nt: TGTGCCAGCTCACCGCCGGGACAGGGCAACACCGGGGAGCTGTTTTTT
d_gene: TRBD1; len: 13; j_gene: TRBJ1-2; abundance: -; v_gene: TRBV6-2/TRBV6-3; CDR3aa: CASTKDRVYGYTF; CDR3nt: TGTGCCAGCACCAAAGACAGGGTCTATGGCTACACCTTC
d_gene: -; len: 14; j_gene: TRBJ1-1; abundance: few; v_gene: TRBV9; CDR3aa: CASSVGVWGDGAFF; CDR3nt: TGTGCCAGCAGCGTAGGCGTATGGGGTGACGGAGCTTTCTTT
d_gene: TRBD1; len: 16; j_gene: TRBJ1-1; abundance: many; v_gene: TRBV20-1; CDR3aa: CSAGEDRGYLNTEAFF; CDR3nt: TGCAGTGCTGGCGAAGACAGGGGCTACTTGAACACTGAAGCTTTCTTT
d_gene: -; len: 14; j_gene: TRBJ1-1; abundance: many; v_gene: TRBV20-1; CDR3aa: CSARVKHLNTEAFF; CDR3nt: TGCAGTGCTAGAGTGAAGCACCTGAACACTGAAGCTTTCTTT
d_gene: -; len: 14; j_gene: TRBJ2-6; abundance: few; v_gene: TRBV10-3; CDR3aa: CAISDNSGANVLTF; CDR3nt: TGTGCCATCAGTGACAACTCTGGGGCCAACGTCCTGACTTTC
d_gene: TRBD2; len: 14; j_gene: TRBJ2-1; abundance: -; v_gene: TRBV2; CDR3aa: CASAGTSGRAEQFF; CDR3nt: TGTGCCAGCGCCGGGACTAGCGGGAGGGCCGAGCAGTTCTTC
d_gene: -; len: 18; j_gene: TRBJ2-1; abundance: -; v_gene: TRBV19; CDR3aa: CASMGARVAGTTAEEQFF; CDR3nt: TGTGCCAGTATGGGTGCGCGAGTAGCCGGGACCACCGCCGAGGAGCAGTTCTTC
d_gene: -; len: 12; j_gene: TRBJ2-5; abundance: many; v_gene: TRBV20-1; CDR3aa: CSARGHQETQYF; CDR3nt: TGCAGTGCTAGAGGCCACCAAGAGACCCAGTACTTC
d_gene: -; len: 12; j_gene: TRBJ1-5; abundance: few; v_gene: TRBV7-9; CDR3aa: CASSLRDQPQHF; CDR3nt: TGTGCCAGCAGCTTAAGGGATCAGCCCCAGCATTTT
d_gene: TRBD1; len: 14; j_gene: TRBJ1-1; abundance: few; v_gene: TRBV18; CDR3aa: CASSRDREGTEAFF; CDR3nt: TGTGCCAGCTCACGAGACAGGGAGGGCACTGAAGCTTTCTTT
d_gene: TRBD1; len: 14; j_gene: TRBJ2-7; abundance: many; v_gene: TRBV13; CDR3aa: CASSFGTEAYEQYF; CDR3nt: TGTGCCAGCAGCTTTGGGACAGAGGCCTACGAGCAGTACTTC
d_gene: -; len: 14; j_gene: TRBJ1-1; abundance: -; v_gene: TRBV7-9; CDR3aa: CASSWPEQPTEAFF; CDR3nt: TGTGCCAGCAGCTGGCCGGAACAGCCGACTGAAGCTTTCTTT
d_gene: TRBD2; len: 15; j_gene: TRBJ2-2; abundance: -; v_gene: TRBV27; CDR3aa: CASSSKTSGTGELFF; CDR3nt: TGTGCCAGCAGTTCCAAGACTAGCGGCACCGGGGAGCTGTTTTTT
d_gene: TRBD1; len: 16; j_gene: TRBJ1-5; abundance: few; v_gene: TRBV7-9; CDR3aa: CASSLGQGIGNQPQHF; CDR3nt: TGTGCCAGCAGCTTGGGACAGGGGATTGGCAATCAGCCCCAGCATTTT
d_gene: -; len: 15; j_gene: TRBJ2-1; abundance: many; v_gene: TRBV30; CDR3aa: CAWSEGDWSYNEQFF; CDR3nt: TGTGCCTGGAGTGAGGGGGATTGGTCCTACAATGAGCAGTTCTTC
d_gene: -; len: 14; j_gene: TRBJ2-7; abundance: -; v_gene: TRBV4-2; CDR3aa: CASSNRALDYEQYF; CDR3nt: TGTGCCAGCAGTAATCGGGCCTTAGACTACGAGCAGTACTTC
d_gene: TRBD1; len: 18; j_gene: TRBJ2-6; abundance: -; v_gene: TRBV25-1; CDR3aa: CASSGRDRVVIGANVLTF; CDR3nt: TGTGCCAGCAGTGGACGGGACAGGGTCGTCATTGGGGCCAACGTCCTGACTTTC
d_gene: TRBD1; len: 14; j_gene: TRBJ1-3; abundance: few; v_gene: TRBV5-1; CDR3aa: CASSTGQVGNTIYF; CDR3nt: TGCGCCAGCAGCACGGGACAGGTGGGAAACACCATATATTTT
d_gene: -; len: 14; j_gene: TRBJ1-5; abundance: -; v_gene: TRBV6-5; CDR3aa: CASSYGQINQPQHF; CDR3nt: TGTGCCAGCAGTTACGGGCAGATCAATCAGCCCCAGCATTTT
d_gene: -; len: 15; j_gene: TRBJ1-2; abundance: many; v_gene: TRBV28; CDR3aa: CASSPPQGGWRGYTF; CDR3nt: TGTGCCAGCAGCCCCCCTCAAGGGGGGTGGCGGGGCTACACCTTC
d_gene: TRBD2; len: 14; j_gene: TRBJ2-7; abundance: many; v_gene: TRBV28; CDR3aa: CASSPGTSGYEQYF; CDR3nt: TGTGCCAGCAGTCCCGGGACTAGCGGCTACGAGCAGTACTTC
d_gene: -; len: 13; j_gene: TRBJ2-1; abundance: few; v_gene: TRBV6-2/TRBV6-3; CDR3aa: CASSQSEYNEQFF; CDR3nt: TGTGCCAGCAGTCAATCAGAGTACAATGAGCAGTTCTTC
d_gene: -; len: 15; j_gene: TRBJ2-5; abundance: many; v_gene: TRBV7-9; CDR3aa: CASSSTDTGWETQYF; CDR3nt: TGTGCCAGCAGCTCGACAGACACCGGTTGGGAGACCCAGTACTTC
d_gene: -; len: 16; j_gene: TRBJ2-3; abundance: many; v_gene: TRBV10-3; CDR3aa: CAISEQPGPSTDTQYF; CDR3nt: TGTGCCATCAGTGAGCAGCCAGGACCTAGCACAGATACGCAGTATTTT
d_gene: -; len: 15; j_gene: TRBJ2-3; abundance: -; v_gene: TRBV4-2; CDR3aa: CASSQEGSDTDTQYF; CDR3nt: TGTGCCAGCAGCCAAGAGGGCAGCGACACAGATACGCAGTATTTT
d_gene: -; len: 14; j_gene: TRBJ1-1; abundance: many; v_gene: TRBV20-1; CDR3aa: CSAPGHLEVTEAFF; CDR3nt: TGCAGTGCCCCCGGACATTTAGAAGTCACTGAAGCTTTCTTT
d_gene: -; len: 14; j_gene: TRBJ1-2; abundance: many; v_gene: TRBV6-1; CDR3aa: CASSEEMMQNGYTF; CDR3nt: TGTGCCAGCAGTGAAGAAATGATGCAGAATGGCTACACCTTC
d_gene: TRBD2; len: 14; j_gene: TRBJ2-5; abundance: few; v_gene: TRBV9; CDR3aa: CASSQWGREETQYF; CDR3nt: TGTGCCAGCAGCCAATGGGGGAGGGAAGAGACCCAGTACTTC
d_gene: -; len: 14; j_gene: TRBJ2-7; abundance: -; v_gene: TRBV2; CDR3aa: CASSDTKRVYEQYF; CDR3nt: TGTGCCAGCAGTGACACCAAAAGGGTCTACGAGCAGTACTTC
d_gene: -; len: 14; j_gene: TRBJ1-5; abundance: few; v_gene: TRBV6-6; CDR3aa: CASSYVRGDQPQHF; CDR3nt: TGTGCCAGCAGTTACGTCAGGGGAGATCAGCCCCAGCATTTT
d_gene: -; len: 14; j_gene: TRBJ2-2; abundance: few; v_gene: TRBV30; CDR3aa: CAWRWGSGAGELFF; CDR3nt: TGTGCCTGGAGATGGGGGAGTGGGGCCGGGGAGCTGTTTTTT
d_gene: TRBD2; len: 15; j_gene: TRBJ2-5; abundance: many; v_gene: TRBV20-1; CDR3aa: CSASSDLRGYKTQYF; CDR3nt: TGCAGTGCTAGTTCGGATTTGCGGGGGTATAAGACCCAGTACTTC
d_gene: TRBD1; len: 17; j_gene: TRBJ1-2; abundance: -; v_gene: TRBV9; CDR3aa: CASSVETGGALTGGYTF; CDR3nt: TGTGCCAGCAGCGTAGAGACAGGGGGCGCCCTTACCGGTGGCTACACCTTC
d_gene: -; len: 14; j_gene: TRBJ2-1; abundance: many; v_gene: TRBV2; CDR3aa: CASSVASSYNEQFF; CDR3nt: TGTGCCAGCAGTGTAGCGAGCTCCTACAATGAGCAGTTCTTC
d_gene: -; len: 13; j_gene: TRBJ1-1; abundance: many; v_gene: TRBV10-3; CDR3aa: CATHENRATEAFF; CDR3nt: TGTGCCACCCATGAGAACAGGGCCACTGAAGCTTTCTTT
d_gene: TRBD1; len: 14; j_gene: TRBJ1-2; abundance: many; v_gene: TRBV30; CDR3aa: CAWSLGQGPFGYTF; CDR3nt: TGTGCCTGGAGCCTCGGACAGGGCCCCTTCGGCTACACCTTC
d_gene: TRBD1; len: 17; j_gene: TRBJ1-5; abundance: many; v_gene: TRBV20-1; CDR3aa: CSARGVVGQGPNQPQHF; CDR3nt: TGCAGTGCTAGAGGGGTGGTGGGACAGGGACCGAATCAGCCCCAGCATTTT
d_gene: TRBD2; len: 16; j_gene: TRBJ2-5; abundance: few; v_gene: TRBV6-1; CDR3aa: CASSATGLAGQETQYF; CDR3nt: TGTGCCAGCAGTGCAACGGGACTAGCGGGACAAGAGACCCAGTACTTC
d_gene: -; len: 16; j_gene: TRBJ1-1; abundance: -; v_gene: TRBV5-6; CDR3aa: CASGRGMGAWVGEAFF; CDR3nt: TGTGCCAGCGGCCGGGGGATGGGGGCGTGGGTTGGTGAAGCTTTCTTT
d_gene: -; len: 15; j_gene: TRBJ2-2; abundance: -; v_gene: TRBV20-1; CDR3aa: CSAPGGDRYTGELFF; CDR3nt: TGCAGTGCTCCGGGGGGCGACCGATACACCGGGGAGCTGTTTTTT